The next 24 T cell receptor beta chains were all read from a single sample in a study of blood T cell repertoires in COVID-19. Sequencing used immunoSEQ multiplex PCR; TCRdb keeps in-frame clones, though not all of them. The sample lists some 340,000 clones; around 87% were seen once. The specimen was PBMCs or T cells enriched from blood (not recorded which). These receptors were taken from a woman under 40 who had recovered from COVID-19.

The chain's CDR3 is CASSLIGHPSGNTIYF. CDR3 nucleotide sequence: TGTGCCAGCAGCTTGATAGGACACCCGTCTGGAAACACCATATATTTT. V is TRBV5-8 and J is TRBJ1-3, with D perhaps matching TRBD1 (5 bases). CDR3 size: 16 residues. V was trimmed by 1 base and J by 1 base, leaving 12 bases between them. Germline V gene lookup returns CDR1 SGHTS and CDR2 YDEGEE. Complete variable domain (other parts from reference TRBV5-8 and TRBJ1-3): EAGVTQSPTHLIKTRGQQATLRCSPISGHTSVYWYQQALGLGLQFLLWYDEGEERNRGNFPPRFSGRQFPNYSSELNVNALELEDSALYLCASSLIGHPSGNTIYFGEGSWLTVV.

This clone has just one count. The CDR3 DNA sequence: TGTGCCAGCAGTGCCTTCCACGGGGGGAAGGACTATGGCTACACCTTC. Residues: CASSAFHGGKDYGYTF. The V gene is TRBV25-1, the J gene TRBJ1-2, with D perhaps matching TRBD1 (5 bases). The germline V gene has CDR1 MGHDK and CDR2 SYGVNS. The germline V and J ends were trimmed by 4 bases and 3 bases, with 18 bases remaining between them. The CDR3 sequence is 16 residues long.

Here the CDR3 DNA reads TGTGCCAGCAGCTTGTCTAGCGGGGCGGAGACCCAGTACTTC. It encodes CASSLSSGAETQYF. This sequence joins TRBV11-2 and TRBJ2-5; 9 nucleotides align to TRBD2. V lost 3 bases to trimming and J lost 5 bases; unmatched junction nucleotides: 4. The CDR3 runs 14 residues. Germline-derived CDR1 and CDR2 are SGHAT and FQNNGV.

The CDR3 DNA follows: TGTGCCAGCAGCTTAGCCGGAAAAGAGGCAGATACGCAGTATTTT. This gives the protein CASSLAGKEADTQYF. This chain uses TRBV7-2 with TRBJ2-3; D remains unclear. V was cut by 0 bases and J by 4 bases, with 11 bases left in between. CDR1 SGHTA and CDR2 FQGNSA come from the germline V gene. The CDR3 runs to 15 residues.

A single count supports this clone. The chain carries TRBV28 and TRBJ2-2; a weak D match, TRBD1 (5 bases). CDR3 length: 15 residues. Trimming cost V 2 bases and J 0 bases, with 7 bases left between them. Germline CDR1 and CDR2: MDHEN and SYDVKM. The CDR3 region is CASSLQGSNTGELFF. The CDR3 nucleotides are TGTGCCAGCAGTTTACAGGGTTCGAACACCGGGGAGCTGTTTTTT.

The gene calls are TRBV9 and TRBJ1-2; unclear D gene. Germline CDR1 and CDR2: SGDLS and YYNGEE. Trimming pared 0 bases from V and 3 bases from J, leaving 6 bases between. This CDR3 contains 13 residues. The CDR3 protein is CASSVGVDYGYTF. The DNA of the CDR3 is TGTGCCAGCAGCGTAGGAGTGGACTATGGCTACACCTTC.

The genes are TRBV7-9 and TRBJ1-1, with 9 bases matching TRBD1. V shed 0 bases and J 1 base; nucleotides not matched to a gene: 3. CDR1 is SEHNR and CDR2 is FQNEAQ in the germline V gene (reference sequence). This CDR3 spans 16 amino acids. The CDR3 sequence is CASSLAGTGQNTEAFF. DNA of the CDR3: TGTGCCAGCAGCTTAGCCGGGACAGGGCAGAACACTGAAGCTTTCTTT. The full variable domain, completed using reference TRBV7-9 and TRBJ1-1, is DTGVSQNPRHKITKRGQNVTFRCDPISEHNRLYWYRQTLGQGPEFLTYFQNEAQLEKSRLLSDRFSAERPKGSFSTLEIQRTEQGDSAMYLCASSLAGTGQNTEAFFGQGTRLTVV.

The chain uses TRBV28 and TRBJ1-2; 10 bases line up with TRBD1. Germline V lookup: CDR1 MDHEN, CDR2 SYDVKM. This CDR3 spans 16 amino acids. The V gene end was trimmed by 6 bases and the J gene end by 4 bases; junction bases not matched to a gene: 11. The CDR3 is CASSPPGQGFGYGYTF. Written as DNA, the CDR3 is TGTGCCAGCAGCCCCCCGGGACAGGGGTTCGGCTATGGCTACACCTTC.

The rearrangement links TRBV28 to TRBJ1-1, with D possibly matching TRBD1 (5 bases). Germline values: CDR1 MDHEN, CDR2 SYDVKM. The CDR3 spans 13 residues. The V end was cut by 3 bases, the J end by 10 bases, with 15 bases between. The CDR3 spells CASSFTGLSRAFF. CDR3 sequence (DNA): TGTGCCAGCAGTTTTACAGGATTGAGTCGAGCTTTCTTT.

The V call is TRBV11-2, the J call TRBJ1-2; 7 nucleotides line up with TRBD1. Losses at the gene ends were 2 bases for V and 4 bases for J; bases not matched to a gene: 7. Germline CDR1 and CDR2: SGHAT and FQNNGV. The CDR3 consists of 15 residues. The CDR3 here is CASSLTVGQRYGYTF. DNA of the CDR3: TGTGCCAGCAGCTTAACCGTGGGACAGCGCTATGGCTACACCTTC.

This clone is a singleton in its sample. The gene calls are TRBV5-1 and TRBJ1-2; the D gene is possibly TRBD1 (5 bases). The CDR3 spans 14 residues. CDR1 is SGHRS and CDR2 is YFSETQ in the germline V gene. Between the trimmed V and J ends, which lost 3 bases and 0 bases, there was a span of 9 bases. The CDR3 DNA reads TGCGCCAGCAGCTCGACAGCTTCTAACTATGGCTACACCTTC. This sequence encodes CASSSTASNYGYTF.

The V and J genes are TRBV10-3 and TRBJ1-3; 7 positions match TRBD1. The germline V gene has CDR1 ENHRY and CDR2 SYGVKD. This CDR3 is built from 16 residues. V dropped 4 bases and J dropped 0; count of bases not matched to a gene: 6. The CDR3 is CAISAGQPISGNTIYF. The CDR3 DNA follows: TGTGCCATCAGTGCGGGACAGCCGATCTCTGGAAACACCATATATTTT.

The V gene is TRBV4-2, the J gene TRBJ1-2, with D hard to call. CDR3 length: 13 amino acids. CDR1 and CDR2 from the germline V gene are LGHNA and YNFKEQ. V was shortened by 0 bases and J by 8 bases, with 10 bases between the two germline ends. CDR3 region: CASSQEYQVGYTF. Written as DNA, the CDR3 is TGTGCCAGCAGCCAAGAGTATCAGGTCGGCTACACCTTC.

This chain connects TRBV28 to TRBJ1-5; D not resolved. The CDR3 consists of 14 residues. Germline CDR1 is MDHEN and CDR2 is SYDVKM. Between the trimmed V and J ends, which lost 6 bases and 2 bases, there was a span of 11 bases. As DNA, the CDR3 is TGTGCCAGCAGCAGGTTTTCGGGCAATCAGCCCCAGCATTTT. This gives the protein CASSRFSGNQPQHF.

The chain employs TRBV10-3 and TRBJ1-2; weak D call: TRBD1 (5 bases). CDR1 and CDR2 (germline): ENHRY, SYGVKD. Between the trimmed V and J ends, which lost 7 bases and 6 bases, there was a span of 18 bases. The length of the CDR3 is 14 residues. This chain's CDR3 is CAITQSGGEDGYTF. CDR3 sequence (DNA): TGTGCCATCACTCAATCTGGGGGGGAAGATGGCTACACCTTC.

This clone was seen a few times. J is TRBJ1-5 and V is TRBV7-9; D uncertain. Germline V gives CDR1 SEHNR, CDR2 FQNEAQ (reference sequence). With 1 base removed from V and 2 bases from J, the gap between germline ends came to 12 bases. The CDR3 sequence is 16 residues long. The CDR3 protein is CASSLVGGRGNQPQHF. The CDR3 DNA sequence: TGTGCCAGCAGCTTAGTGGGAGGACGGGGCAATCAGCCCCAGCATTTT. The full variable domain, rest sourced from reference TRBV7-9 and TRBJ1-5, is DTGVSQNPRHKITKRGQNVTFRCDPISEHNRLYWYRQTLGQGPEFLTYFQNEAQLEKSRLLSDRFSAERPKGSFSTLEIQRTEQGDSAMYLCASSLVGGRGNQPQHFGDGTRLSIL.

V is TRBV19 and J is TRBJ2-1; 10 positions agree with TRBD2. The CDR3 spans 16 residues. Germline assignment: CDR1 LNHDA and CDR2 SQIVND (reference sequence). The junction had 5 bases not matched to a gene; V was cut back by 1 base and J by 5 bases. The DNA for the CDR3 is TGTGCCAGTAGTATAGTACTAGCGGGGAGGAACAATGAGCAGTTCTTC. Amino acid sequence: CASSIVLAGRNNEQFF.

The chain uses TRBV7-2 and TRBJ1-2; TRBD1 might be the D (5 bases). Trimming left V 2 bases short and J 6 bases short, with 16 bases between. CDR3 length: 15 amino acids. CDR1 and CDR2 from the germline V gene are SGHTA and FQGNSA. The CDR3 loop reads CASSLSLRRTNGYTF. CDR3 nucleotide sequence: TGTGCCAGCAGCTTAAGCTTGCGACGGACAAATGGCTACACCTTC.

The genes are TRBV5-4 and TRBJ1-2; D may be TRBD1 (5 bases). The CDR3 spans 12 residues. The germline gives CDR1 SGHNT, CDR2 YYREEE (reference sequence). CDR3 coding DNA: TGTGTTTCGGACGGGGGTACAGGCACCTACACCTTC. It specifies CVSDGGTGTYTF.

The chain carries TRBV20-1 and TRBJ1-5; TRBD1 agrees at 8 bases. The CDR3 runs 15 residues. The germline V gene has CDR1 DFQATT and CDR2 SNEGSKA (reference sequence). J gave up 2 bases and V 3 bases, and 6 bases lay outside the gene matches. CDR3 bases: TGCAGTGCTAGTCGGACAGGGAAGGGCAATCAGCCCCAGCATTTT. It encodes CSASRTGKGNQPQHF.

This clone was detected only once. V gene TRBV7-6 combines with J gene TRBJ1-5, with 9 bases that match TRBD1. The CDR3 has 14 residues. Germline V gene sequence: CDR1 SGHVS, CDR2 FNYEAQ. The J segment lost 4 bases and the V segment lost 5 bases, leaving 3 bases of the junction unmatched. The CDR3 nucleotides are TGTGCCAGCAGCCAGGGACAGGGTAATCAGCCCCAGCATTTT. The encoded protein is CASSQGQGNQPQHF.

Of note for this clone: The CDR3 does not end in the conserved phenylalanine or tryptophan, so this is likely a read error. The limits of the CDR3 on the DNA are not certain, so only TCRdb's listed CDR3 is given. The chain has TRBV28 and TRBJ2-7; no check of the table's D call, TRBD1, against the DNA was made. The CDR3 spans 16 amino acids, including both terminal residues. Per the germline V gene, CDR1 is MDHEN and CDR2 is SYDVKM. CDR3 region: CASTAPGGGQGAEVPP.

The chain links TRBV18 to TRBJ2-1; D ambiguous. CDR3 length: 13 residues. Germline V gives CDR1 KGHSH, CDR2 LQKENI. V was cut by 3 bases and J by 8 bases, with 11 bases left in between. CDR3 coding DNA: TGTGCCAGCTCACCCCCCACCACATATGAGCAGTTCTTC. Encoded protein: CASSPPTTYEQFF.

The chain is built from TRBV9 and TRBJ1-2; D uncertain. Germline-derived CDR1 and CDR2 are SGDLS and YYNGEE. Trimming left V 4 bases short and J 5 bases short, with 15 bases between. The CDR3 has 14 amino acids. CDR3 coding DNA: TGTGCCAGCAGCTCCCCCCGGGGATATTATGGCTACACCTTC. Translated, it gives CASSSPRGYYGYTF.